This T cell receptor (beta chain) was identified during a study of cytotoxic CD8 clonotypes in ibrutinib-treated CLL. About the study: Over 10 relapsed/refractory, some 16 treatment-naive; 17 IGHV unmutated.

Some clones are missing from TCRdb's copy, which holds only in-frame ones; the method was immunoSEQ multiplex PCR. The repertoire consists of hundreds of thousands of clones, with 70% occurring once and the leading ten covering approximately 15%. Overall study findings and caveats: Sustained-remission and progressing patients had different sampling times. Public clonotypes were uncommon and contracted or stayed stable on treatment. Circulating CD8+ T-cell counts were tracked by baseline clonality, which exceeded that of age-matched healthy donors.

Germline CDR1 LGHNA, CDR2 YNFKEQ. The CDR3 length is 14 residues. V shed 1 base and J shed 0 bases, with 6 bases lying between them. Points on this clone: Its antigen is not identified.

The rearrangement joins TRBV4-2 to TRBJ2-5; a possible D gene is TRBD2 (5 bases). This TCR was sampled from a human donor with chronic lymphocytic leukemia. Sequences were derived from PBMCs, sampled after 24 months of ibrutinib treatment. CDR3 region: CASSQAGYQETQYF. The CDR3 bases are TGTGCCAGCAGCCAAGCGGGGTACCAAGAGACCCAGTACTTC.